A single sample is the source of the 5 T cell receptor beta chains below, sequenced in a study of molecular identifiers for immune sequencing clone quantification (dated by TCRdb to about 2018). Receptor libraries were prepared by PCR. Instrument used: Illumina HiSeq 4000. Clones were called with MiXCR by TCRdb after fastp trimmed the public reads at Q25, and only in-frame beta chains were retained. Every distinct CDR3 protein forms one entry, paired with its most common genes and DNA. The sample includes 490,000 or so distinct CDR3 sequences, with roughly 23% observed a single time. The biggest ten clones account for under 0.85% of the sample. The source material was naive CD8+ T cells from blood, with Jurkat cell RNA spiked in. What this sample's cell subset or site label stands for: FACS-sorted CD8+CD4-CCR7+CD45RA+ naive T cells. Receptor source: a human donor in good health. Some libraries in this study had Jurkat cell RNA spiked in.

This clonotype showed up just a few times. The chain joins TRBV5-3 to TRBJ2-3; 15 nucleotides line up with TRBD2. TRBV5-3 is noted as an ORF with a role that remains uncertain. The CDR3 spans 18 residues. After removal of 10 bases from V and 4 bases from J, the junction contained 16 bases not matched to a gene. The chain's CDR3 is CAGSPGLAGGPGSDTQYF. The CDR3 DNA sequence: TGTGCCGGCAGCCCAGGACTAGCGGGAGGGCCTGGCTCAGATACGCAGTATTTT.

This clonotype was observed a few times. The chain couples TRBV29-1 to TRBJ2-7; 14 bases are a match to TRBD2. The CDR3 spans 18 residues. V was clipped by 4 bases and J by 0 bases; unmatched bases: 11. Germline assignment: CDR1 SQVTM and CDR2 ANQGSEA. CDR3 nucleotides: TGCAGCGTTGGGGGGGAGACTAGCGGGAGGGCGGGCTCCTACGAGCAGTACTTC. Translating it yields CSVGGETSGRAGSYEQYF.

There are many counts of this clonotype. The chain employs TRBV24-1 and TRBJ2-6; no firm D call. CDR3 length equals 13 residues. The V and J ends lost 7 bases and 1 base respectively, with 4 bases between them. Germline V gene sequence: CDR1 KGHDR, CDR2 SFDVKD. This CDR3 is CATRTSGANVLTF. The CDR3 DNA reads TGTGCCACCAGGACGTCTGGGGCCAACGTCCTGACTTTC.

This clonotype has at least ten counts. This sequence joins TRBV5-1 and TRBJ1-1; TRBD1 matches 9 bases. Trimming cost V 3 bases and J 10 bases; bases outside gene matches: 4. Per the germline V gene, CDR1 is SGHRS and CDR2 is YFSETQ. CDR3 length: 12 amino acids. CDR3 amino acids: CASSWTGDSAFF. CDR3 sequence (DNA): TGCGCCAGCAGCTGGACAGGGGATTCAGCTTTCTTT.

This clonotype was found a few times. This chain uses TRBV5-8 with TRBJ2-4, with 9 nucleotides matching TRBD2. Unmatched junction bases numbered 5, after V lost 4 bases and J lost 0 bases. The CDR3 loop spans 16 amino acids. CDR1 and CDR2 (germline): SGHTS, YDEGEE. CDR3 sequence (DNA): TGTGCCAGCAGCCTTAGCGGGGGATTAGCCAAAAACATTCAGTACTTC. This encodes CASSLSGGLAKNIQYF.